Below, 29 T cell receptor beta chains from the same sample are listed, as sequenced in a study of early T cells in non-severe SARS-CoV-2 infection. Using its own MiXCR run on the 5' RACE reads, TCRdb lists one record per CDR3 protein. The data contain approximately 48,000 distinct CDR3 sequences, under 7% of them singletons. Sample: whole blood, taken at baseline. These receptors were collected from an adult who was a healthcare worker with PCR-confirmed SARS-CoV-2 infection or an uninfected control (not recorded which).

This clonotype was seen at least ten times. This chain uses TRBV28 with TRBJ2-1, with D perhaps assigned TRBD1 or TRBD2 (5 bases each). Trimming cost V 5 bases and J 7 bases, with 18 bases left between them. This CDR3 contains 15 residues. In germline, CDR1 is MDHEN, CDR2 SYDVKM. The CDR3 is CASSVQQGRLNEQFF. The CDR3 DNA reads TGTGCCAGCAGTGTCCAGCAGGGACGATTGAATGAGCAGTTCTTC.

CDR3 sequence reads: CASSFKGQGYGYTF. The CDR3 coding sequence is TGTGCCAGCAGCTTCAAGGGACAGGGTTATGGCTACACCTTC. V usage is TRBV6-5 and J usage is TRBJ1-2; 9 nucleotides match TRBD1. The length of the CDR3 is 14 residues. Germline V gives CDR1 MNHEY, CDR2 SVGAGI. Trimming took 6 bases from V and 5 from J; bases not matched to a gene: 7.

The sample holds many counts of this clonotype. The chain recombines TRBV15 with TRBJ2-7, with D possibly being TRBD1 or TRBD2 (5 bases each). V was shortened by 0 bases and J by 2 bases, with 11 bases between the two germline ends. CDR3 size: 15 residues. Looked up from germline, CDR1 is LNHNV and CDR2 is YYDKDF (reference sequence). CDR3 residues: CATSRDRQGPYEQYF. The CDR3 DNA follows: TGTGCCACCAGCAGAGATAGGCAGGGACCCTACGAGCAGTACTTC.

Notes on this clonotype: A much larger clone lies one base from this, so it may be a read error. The CDR3: CASTLAVSIQFF. The CDR3 coding sequence is TGTGCCAGCACTCTAGCGGTCTCTATTCAGTTCTTC. The chain combines TRBV6-2 or TRBV6-3 with TRBJ2-1; 7 bases are shared with TRBD2. Germline loops: CDR1 MNHEY, CDR2 SVGEGT. The ends lost 7 bases at V and 13 bases at J; junction bases unmatched: 10. CDR3 size: 12 residues.

This clonotype was observed many times. The chain uses TRBV13 and TRBJ1-2; TRBD1 agrees at 7 bases. CDR1 is PRHDT and CDR2 is FYEKMQ in the germline V gene (reference sequence). The V segment lost 4 bases and the J segment 4 bases; nucleotides outside the gene matches: 15. The CDR3 contains 17 residues. CDR3 sequence reads: CASSSRDSALRSYGYTF. The CDR3 region has the DNA TGTGCCAGCAGCTCACGGGACAGCGCTCTTAGGAGCTATGGCTACACCTTC.

This clonotype was observed many times. This chain joins TRBV19 and TRBJ1-1; 9 bases align to TRBD1. V lost 1 base and J lost 5; bases outside the gene matches: 11. In germline, CDR1 is LNHDA, CDR2 SQIVND (reference sequence). This CDR3 has 17 residues. DNA for the CDR3: TGTGCCAGTAGTATAGTAGGACAGGGGCTTTTCGGGACTGAAGCTTTCTTT. Encoded protein: CASSIVGQGLFGTEAFF. The full variable domain, with the rest looked up from reference TRBV19 and TRBJ1-1, is DGGITQSPKYLFRKEGQNVTLSCEQNLNHDAMYWYRQDPGQGLRLIYYSQIVNDFQKGDIAEGYSVSREKKESFPLTVTSAQKNPTAFYLCASSIVGQGLFGTEAFFGQGTRLTVV.

This clonotype was picked up one time. J is TRBJ2-2 and V is TRBV7-2; D is unresolved. The germline gives CDR1 SGHTA, CDR2 FQGNSA. The V end lost 2 bases, the J end lost 7 bases, and 5 bases lay between the germline ends. The CDR3 loop spans 12 amino acids. This CDR3 reads CASSLTVGELFF. The CDR3 bases are TGTGCCAGCAGCTTAACGGTCGGGGAGCTGTTTTTT.

This clonotype was counted at least ten times. V usage is TRBV10-3 and J usage is TRBJ2-5, with D perhaps matching TRBD2 (6 bases). CDR1 is ENHRY, CDR2 SYGVKD, per germline. The CDR3 length is 12 residues. Trimming stripped 9 bases from V and 3 bases from J, with 11 bases between. The CDR3 spells CAIGGWEETQYF. CDR3 bases: TGTGCCATAGGAGGGTGGGAAGAGACCCAGTACTTC.

This clonotype was seen repeatedly, ten times or more. This sequence joins TRBV7-8 and TRBJ1-5, with D possibly matching TRBD1 (5 bases). CDR1 SGHVS and CDR2 FQNEAQ come from the germline V gene. The CDR3 consists of 15 residues. V was pared by 5 bases and J by 0 bases, with 11 bases between. In DNA, the CDR3 is TGTGCCAGCAGCCTCAGGGAGAATAGCAATCAGCCCCAGCATTTT. Amino acid sequence: CASSLRENSNQPQHF.

This sequence joins TRBV6-1 and TRBJ2-3; 8 nucleotides line up with TRBD2. Germline CDR1 and CDR2: MNHNS and SASEGT. The J segment lost 2 bases and the V segment lost 7 bases, leaving 14 bases of the junction unmatched. This CDR3 has 17 residues. CDR3 loop: CASNVRKRGTYTDTQYF. CDR3 nucleotides: TGTGCCAGCAACGTTAGGAAGCGGGGGACTTACACAGATACGCAGTATTTT.

The chain is built from TRBV6-5 and TRBJ2-5; possible D gene TRBD2, 7 bases. The V and J ends lost 6 bases and 0 bases respectively, with 20 bases between them. The CDR3 extends over 17 amino acids. Germline CDR1 reads MNHEY; CDR2 reads SVGAGI. CDR3 protein: CASSQTAGRGYQETQYF. In DNA form, the CDR3 reads TGTGCCAGCAGCCAGACAGCAGGGAGGGGGTACCAAGAGACCCAGTACTTC.

The table lists this clonotype with many counts. The chain employs TRBV19 and TRBJ1-6; the D is unclear. CDR3 length: 16 amino acids. Germline V gene data show CDR1 as LNHDA and CDR2 as SQIVND (reference sequence). V lost 2 bases to trimming and J lost 3 bases, with 11 bases between them. CDR3: CASSISLSSYNSPLHF. The CDR3 region has the DNA TGTGCCAGTAGTATATCCCTTTCCAGCTATAATTCACCCCTCCACTTT.

This clonotype was counted only a few times. This chain joins TRBV4-3 and TRBJ2-7; D may match TRBD1 or TRBD2 (5 bases each). The CDR3 covers 15 residues. Looked up from germline, CDR1 is LGHNA and CDR2 is YSLEER. Trimming took off 0 bases at V and 3 bases at J, with 12 bases between the two ends. The CDR3 loop reads CASSQDPGPNYEQYF. CDR3 bases: TGCGCCAGCAGCCAAGACCCGGGACCTAACTACGAGCAGTACTTC.

The chain uses TRBV10-3 and TRBJ2-7, with 7 bases identical to TRBD2. Germline CDR1 reads ENHRY; CDR2 reads SYGVKD. The CDR3 covers 14 residues. The V gene end was trimmed by 2 bases and the J gene end by 1 base; junction bases not matched to a gene: 2. The CDR3 protein is CAISEAGGSYEQYF. The CDR3 DNA follows: TGTGCCATCAGTGAGGCCGGGGGGTCCTACGAGCAGTACTTC.

This chain links TRBV7-9 with TRBJ2-1, with no clear D. Germline assignment: CDR1 SEHNR and CDR2 FQNEAQ (reference sequence). Trimming removed 3 bases at V and 5 bases at J, with 14 bases between. There are 15 residues in the CDR3. This CDR3 reads CASSLMSEPNNEQFF. In DNA, the CDR3 is TGTGCCAGCAGCTTGATGTCAGAGCCCAACAATGAGCAGTTCTTC.

This clonotype was seen a handful of times. The chain couples TRBV11-2 to TRBJ2-5; TRBD1 matches at 9 bases. Losses at the gene ends were 8 bases for V and 4 bases for J; bases not matched to a gene: 11. The CDR3 has 15 residues. CDR1 is SGHAT, CDR2 FQNNGV, per germline. Here the CDR3 reads CASSPGQGARETQYF. DNA of the CDR3: TGTGCCAGCTCACCGGGACAGGGTGCCCGAGAGACCCAGTACTTC.

This clonotype came up many times. Here the CDR3 reads CASSQTSGGPDTQYF. The CDR3 DNA follows: TGTGCCAGCAGTCAGACTAGCGGGGGGCCAGATACGCAGTATTTT. The chain carries TRBV3-1 and TRBJ2-3, with 13 bases lining up with TRBD2. The CDR3 has 15 residues. CDR1 and CDR2 from the germline V gene are LGHDT and YNNKEL (reference sequence). V was clipped by 6 bases and J by 4 bases; unmatched bases: 4.

A note on this clonotype: Possible read error: a much larger clone is one base away. This chain links TRBV20-1 with TRBJ1-2; 7 bases fit TRBD1. This CDR3 region has 13 residues. CDR1 DFQATT and CDR2 SNEGSKA come from the germline V gene (reference sequence). The CDR3 region has the DNA TGCAGTGATAGACAGGGAGATGGGTATGGCTACACCTTC. This sequence encodes CSDRQGDGYGYTF.

This clonotype was counted many times. An end of the junction does not agree with germline; a read error may underlie this. The rearrangement links TRBV7-7 to TRBJ2-2, with 9 bases identical to TRBD2. The CDR3 runs 15 residues. From germline, CDR1 is SSHAT and CDR2 FNYEAQ (reference sequence). CDR3: CASSLAGANTGELFF. DNA for the CDR3: TGTGCTAGCAGCTTAGCGGGGGCGAACACCGGGGAGCTGTTTTTT.

The chain links TRBV18 to TRBJ2-7; possible D gene TRBD1, 5 bases. This CDR3 comprises 14 residues. Trimming removed 6 bases from V and 3 bases from J, with 15 bases in between. In germline, CDR1 is KGHSH, CDR2 LQKENI. The CDR3 protein is CASSPGAPVYEQYF. CDR3 coding DNA: TGTGCCAGCTCTCCTGGGGCACCCGTCTACGAGCAGTACTTC. The variable domain in full, with the rest retrieved from reference TRBV18 and TRBJ2-7, is NAGVMQNPRHLVRRRGQEARLRCSPMKGHSHVYWYRQLPEEGLKFMVYLQKENIIDESGMPKERFSAEFPKEGPSILRIQQVVRGDSAAYFCASSPGAPVYEQYFGPGTRLTVT.

This clonotype was counted ten times or more. The chain couples TRBV7-8 to TRBJ2-5; D gene uncertain. The CDR3 has 14 residues. Germline-derived CDR1 and CDR2 are SGHVS and FQNEAQ. Trimming took 2 bases from V and 2 from J, leaving 9 bases between them. This chain's CDR3 is CASSLWGNQETQYF. The CDR3 DNA reads as TGTGCCAGCAGCTTATGGGGAAATCAAGAGACCCAGTACTTC.

This clonotype was detected many times. The chain recombines TRBV20-1 with TRBJ1-2; 7 positions match TRBD1. Losses at the gene ends were 5 bases for V and 7 bases for J; bases not matched to a gene: 7. Per germline, CDR1 DFQATT and CDR2 SNEGSKA (reference sequence). This CDR3 region has 12 residues. CDR3 DNA: TGCAGTGCTGAAAAAGACAGGGCTGGCTACACCTTC. This encodes CSAEKDRAGYTF.

This clonotype has a count of ten or more. The chain combines TRBV7-9 with TRBJ2-1; D unresolved. This CDR3 comprises 12 residues. From germline, CDR1 is SEHNR and CDR2 FQNEAQ (reference sequence). Deletions cut 6 bases from V and 14 bases from J, with 17 bases between. CDR3 sequence reads: CASRTAGLRKFF. The DNA of the CDR3 is TGTGCCAGCAGAACGGCTGGCTTGCGGAAGTTCTTC. The entire variable domain, with the rest obtained from reference TRBV7-9 and TRBJ2-1, is as follows: DTGVSQNPRHKITKRGQNVTFRCDPISEHNRLYWYRQTLGQGPEFLTYFQNEAQLEKSRLLSDRFSAERPKGSFSTLEIQRTEQGDSAMYLCASRTAGLRKFFGPGTRLTVL.

This clonotype was seen at least ten times. This chain joins TRBV20-1 and TRBJ1-2, with a weak D call TRBD1 (6 bases). V was shortened by 6 bases and J by 10 bases, with 24 bases between the two germline ends. Germline V lookup: CDR1 DFQATT, CDR2 SNEGSKA (reference sequence). CDR3 length: 14 residues. CDR3 bases: TGCAGTGCCCTAAACCTCAGGGGACCGGCAGTCTACACCTTC. As protein: CSALNLRGPAVYTF.

This clonotype came up many times. The chain has TRBV3-1 and TRBJ1-3; D possibly corresponds to TRBD1 (6 bases). CDR3 size: 14 residues. V gave up 7 bases and J gave up 0 bases, with 10 bases separating them. Germline loops: CDR1 LGHDT, CDR2 YNNKEL (reference sequence). The CDR3 sequence: CASTPTGSGNTIYF. Written as DNA, the CDR3 is TGTGCCAGCACCCCGACAGGCTCTGGAAACACCATATATTTT.

This clonotype was counted at least ten times. This CDR3 is CASSQDRRRSTDTQYF. CDR3 nucleotides: TGTGCCAGCAGCCAAGACCGACGGCGAAGCACAGATACGCAGTATTTT. The rearrangement uses TRBV4-2 and TRBJ2-3; no definite D call. V dropped 0 bases and J dropped 0 bases, with 10 bases sitting between them. The germline gives CDR1 LGHNA, CDR2 YNFKEQ. This CDR3 is 16 amino acids long.

This clonotype was seen ten or more times. This chain's CDR3 is CASSPLLTEAFF. In DNA form, the CDR3 reads TGTGCCAGCAGCCCACTTTTGACTGAAGCTTTCTTT. The chain has TRBV7-9 and TRBJ1-1; D unresolved. V was shortened by 5 bases and J by 5 bases, with 9 bases between the two germline ends. In germline, CDR1 is SEHNR, CDR2 FQNEAQ (reference sequence). The CDR3 is 12 amino acids.

In its sample, this clonotype was seen a few times. The genes are TRBV6-2 or TRBV6-3 and TRBJ1-1; D is unresolved. V was pared by 5 bases and J by 7 bases, with 11 bases between. This CDR3 is built from 12 residues. The germline V gene has CDR1 MNHEY and CDR2 SVGEGT. This CDR3 is CASSNSANEAFF. Written as DNA, the CDR3 is TGTGCCAGCAGTAACAGTGCGAATGAAGCTTTCTTT.

Written as DNA, the CDR3 is TGTGCCAGCAGCAGACAGGACAGGGGTCTTTCACCCCTCCACTTT. Translating it yields CASSRQDRGLSPLHF. This rearrangement joins TRBV11-2 to TRBJ1-6; 9 nucleotides line up with TRBD1. This CDR3 spans 15 amino acids. Looked up from germline, CDR1 is SGHAT and CDR2 is FQNNGV. V shed 5 bases and J 9 bases; nucleotides not matched to a gene: 8.